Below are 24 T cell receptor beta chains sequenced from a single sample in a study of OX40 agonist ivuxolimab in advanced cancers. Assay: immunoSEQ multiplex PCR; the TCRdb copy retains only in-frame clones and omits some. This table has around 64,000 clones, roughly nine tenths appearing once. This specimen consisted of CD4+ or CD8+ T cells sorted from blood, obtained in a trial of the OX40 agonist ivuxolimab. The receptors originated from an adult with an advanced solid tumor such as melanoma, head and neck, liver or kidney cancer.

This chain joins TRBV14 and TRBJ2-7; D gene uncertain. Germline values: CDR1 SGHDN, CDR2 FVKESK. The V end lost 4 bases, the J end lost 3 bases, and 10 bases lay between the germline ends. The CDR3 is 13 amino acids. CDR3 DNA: TGTGCCAGCAGCCTAATGCCGAACTACGAGCAGTACTTC. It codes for CASSLMPNYEQYF.

CDR3 DNA sequence: TGTGCCAGCAGTTCCGCATACAGGCTTACAGATACGCAGTATTTT. Translated: CASSSAYRLTDTQYF. This chain uses TRBV7-2 with TRBJ2-3; D may be TRBD1 (5 bases). Trimming shortened V by 6 bases and J by 3 bases, and 16 bases separated the two germline ends. CDR1 and CDR2 (germline): SGHTA, FQGNSA. The CDR3 runs 15 residues. Full variable domain (remainder filled in from reference TRBV7-2 and TRBJ2-3): GAGVSQSPSNKVTEKGKDVELRCDPISGHTALYWYRQSLGQGLEFLIYFQGNSAPDKSGLPSDRFSAERTGGSVSTLTIQRTQQEDSAVYLCASSSAYRLTDTQYFGPGTRLTVL.

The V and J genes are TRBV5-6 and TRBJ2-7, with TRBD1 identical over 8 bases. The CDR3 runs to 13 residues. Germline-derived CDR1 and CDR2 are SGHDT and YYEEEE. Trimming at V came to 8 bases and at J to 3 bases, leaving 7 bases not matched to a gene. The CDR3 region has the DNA TGTGCCAGTACCGGACAGGGCGGCTACGAGCAGTACTTC. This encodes CASTGQGGYEQYF.

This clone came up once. The CDR3 DNA sequence: TGTGCCAGCAGTTACTCGTCAGGGGACAATCAGCCCCAGCATTTT. Its protein product is CASSYSSGDNQPQHF. V gene TRBV6-6 combines with J gene TRBJ1-5, with D maybe TRBD1 (6 bases). This CDR3 is 15 amino acids long. Germline V gene data show CDR1 as MNHNY and CDR2 as SVGAGI (reference sequence). Between the trimmed V and J ends, which lost 0 bases and 3 bases, there was a span of 9 bases.

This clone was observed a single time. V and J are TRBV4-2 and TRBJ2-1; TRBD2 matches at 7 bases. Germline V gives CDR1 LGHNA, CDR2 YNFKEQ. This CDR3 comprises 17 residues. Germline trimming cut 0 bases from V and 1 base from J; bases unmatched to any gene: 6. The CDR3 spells CASSQDGGLESYNEQFF. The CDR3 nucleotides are TGTGCCAGCAGCCAAGATGGCGGACTAGAATCCTACAATGAGCAGTTCTTC.

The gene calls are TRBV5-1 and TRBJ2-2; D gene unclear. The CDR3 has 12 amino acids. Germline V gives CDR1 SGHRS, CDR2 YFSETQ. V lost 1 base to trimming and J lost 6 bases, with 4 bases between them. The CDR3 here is CASSLYPGELFF. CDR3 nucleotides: TGCGCCAGCAGCTTGTATCCCGGGGAGCTGTTTTTT.

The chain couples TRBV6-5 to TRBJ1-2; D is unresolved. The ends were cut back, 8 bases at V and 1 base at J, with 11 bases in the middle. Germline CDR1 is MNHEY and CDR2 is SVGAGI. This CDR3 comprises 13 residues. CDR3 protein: CASGEGFNYGYTF. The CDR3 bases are TGTGCCAGCGGGGAGGGATTTAACTATGGCTACACCTTC.

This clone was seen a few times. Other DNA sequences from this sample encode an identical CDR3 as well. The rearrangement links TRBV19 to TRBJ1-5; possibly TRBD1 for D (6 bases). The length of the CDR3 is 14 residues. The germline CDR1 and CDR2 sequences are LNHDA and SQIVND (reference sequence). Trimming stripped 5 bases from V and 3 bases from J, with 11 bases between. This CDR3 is CASSLYRDNQPQHF. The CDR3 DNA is TGTGCCAGTAGTCTCTACAGGGACAATCAGCCCCAGCATTTT.

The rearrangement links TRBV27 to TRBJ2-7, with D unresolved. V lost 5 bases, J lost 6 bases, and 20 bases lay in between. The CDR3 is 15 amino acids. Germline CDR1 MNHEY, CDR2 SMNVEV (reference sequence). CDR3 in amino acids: CASSPETGPSLEQYF. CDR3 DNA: TGTGCCAGCAGTCCGGAGACGGGCCCCTCCCTCGAGCAGTACTTC.

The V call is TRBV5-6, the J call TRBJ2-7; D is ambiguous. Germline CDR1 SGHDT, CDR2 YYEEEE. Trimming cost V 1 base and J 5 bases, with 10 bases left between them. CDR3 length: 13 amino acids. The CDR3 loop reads CASSLNRLDEQYF. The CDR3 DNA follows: TGTGCCAGCAGCTTGAATCGATTGGACGAGCAGTACTTC.

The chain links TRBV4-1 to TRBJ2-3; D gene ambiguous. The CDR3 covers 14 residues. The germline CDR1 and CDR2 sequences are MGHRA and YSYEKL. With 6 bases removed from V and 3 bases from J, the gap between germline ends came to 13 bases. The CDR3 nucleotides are TGCGCCAGCAGGGGTCCACTTGGGACAGATACGCAGTATTTT. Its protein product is CASRGPLGTDTQYF.

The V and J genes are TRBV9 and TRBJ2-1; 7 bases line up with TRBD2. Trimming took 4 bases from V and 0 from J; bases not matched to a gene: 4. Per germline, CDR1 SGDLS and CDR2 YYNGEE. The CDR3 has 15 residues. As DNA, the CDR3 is TGTGCCAGCAGCCCTAGCGGAACCTCCTACAATGAGCAGTTCTTC. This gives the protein CASSPSGTSYNEQFF.

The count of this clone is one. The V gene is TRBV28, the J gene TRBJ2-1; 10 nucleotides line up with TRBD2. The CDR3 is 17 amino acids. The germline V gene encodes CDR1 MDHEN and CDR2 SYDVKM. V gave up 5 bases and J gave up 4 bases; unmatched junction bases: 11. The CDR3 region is CASSPPETSGHYNEQFF. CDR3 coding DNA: TGTGCCAGCAGTCCCCCCGAGACTAGCGGGCATTACAATGAGCAGTTCTTC.

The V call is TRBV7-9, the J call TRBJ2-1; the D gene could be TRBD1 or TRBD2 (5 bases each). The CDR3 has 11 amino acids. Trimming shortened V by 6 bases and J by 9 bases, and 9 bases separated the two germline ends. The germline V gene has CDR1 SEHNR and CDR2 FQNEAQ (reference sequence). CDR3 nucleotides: TGTGCCAGCAGAAGGGGACCTGAGCAGTTCTTC. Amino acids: CASRRGPEQFF.

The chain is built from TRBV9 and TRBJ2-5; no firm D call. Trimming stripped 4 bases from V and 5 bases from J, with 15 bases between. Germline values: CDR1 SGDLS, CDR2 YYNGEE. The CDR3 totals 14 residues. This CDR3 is CASSPKTVGETQYF. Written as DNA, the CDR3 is TGTGCCAGCAGCCCCAAGACGGTGGGGGAGACCCAGTACTTC.

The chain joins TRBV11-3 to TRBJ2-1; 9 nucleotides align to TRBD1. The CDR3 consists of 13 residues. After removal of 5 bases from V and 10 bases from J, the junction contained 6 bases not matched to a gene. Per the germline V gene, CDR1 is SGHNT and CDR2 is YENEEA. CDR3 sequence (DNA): TGTGCCAGCAGCACCAGGGACAGGGACGAGCAGTTCTTC. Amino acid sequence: CASSTRDRDEQFF.

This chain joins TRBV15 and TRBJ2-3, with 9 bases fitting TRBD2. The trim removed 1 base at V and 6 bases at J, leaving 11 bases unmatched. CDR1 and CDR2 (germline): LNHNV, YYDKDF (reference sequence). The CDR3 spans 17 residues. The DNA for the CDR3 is TGTGCCACCAGCAGAGTGAGCCCGGGACTAGCAGTCGATACGCAGTATTTT. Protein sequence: CATSRVSPGLAVDTQYF.

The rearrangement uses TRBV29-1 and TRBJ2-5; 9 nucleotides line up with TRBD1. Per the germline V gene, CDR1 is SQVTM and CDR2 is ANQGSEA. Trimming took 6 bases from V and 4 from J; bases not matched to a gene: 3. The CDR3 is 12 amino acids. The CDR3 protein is CSVLQGAETQYF. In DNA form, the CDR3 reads TGCAGCGTGTTACAGGGGGCAGAGACCCAGTACTTC.

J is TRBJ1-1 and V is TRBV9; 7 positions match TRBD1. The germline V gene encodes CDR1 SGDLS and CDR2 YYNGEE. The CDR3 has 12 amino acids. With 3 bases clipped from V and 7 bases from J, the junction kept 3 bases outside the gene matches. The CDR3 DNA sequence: TGTGCCAGCAGCGGAGGGGGCGGTGAAGCTTTCTTT. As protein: CASSGGGGEAFF.

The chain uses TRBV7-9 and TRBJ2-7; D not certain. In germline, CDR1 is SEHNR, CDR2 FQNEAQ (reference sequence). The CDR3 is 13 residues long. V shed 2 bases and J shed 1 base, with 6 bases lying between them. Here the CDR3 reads CASSLSESYEQYF. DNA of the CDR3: TGTGCCAGCAGCTTATCGGAGTCCTACGAGCAGTACTTC. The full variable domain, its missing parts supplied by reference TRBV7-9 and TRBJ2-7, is DTGVSQNPRHKITKRGQNVTFRCDPISEHNRLYWYRQTLGQGPEFLTYFQNEAQLEKSRLLSDRFSAERPKGSFSTLEIQRTEQGDSAMYLCASSLSESYEQYFGPGTRLTVT.

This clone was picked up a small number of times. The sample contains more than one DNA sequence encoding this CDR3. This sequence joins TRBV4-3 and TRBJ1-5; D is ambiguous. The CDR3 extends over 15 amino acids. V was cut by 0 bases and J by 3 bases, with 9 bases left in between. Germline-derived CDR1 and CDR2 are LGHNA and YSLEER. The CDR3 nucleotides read TGCGCCAGCAGCCAAGATCGCCTCAACAATCAGCCCCAGCATTTT. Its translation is CASSQDRLNNQPQHF.

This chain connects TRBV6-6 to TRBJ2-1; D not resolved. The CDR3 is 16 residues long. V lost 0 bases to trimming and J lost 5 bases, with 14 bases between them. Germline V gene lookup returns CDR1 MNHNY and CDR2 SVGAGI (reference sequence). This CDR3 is CASSYSVYGPNNEQFF. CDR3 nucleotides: TGTGCCAGCAGTTACTCGGTATATGGACCGAACAATGAGCAGTTCTTC.

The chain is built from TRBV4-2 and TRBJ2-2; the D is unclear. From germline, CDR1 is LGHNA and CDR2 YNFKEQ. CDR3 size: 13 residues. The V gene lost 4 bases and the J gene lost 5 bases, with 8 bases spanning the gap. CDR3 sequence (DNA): TGTGCCAGCAGCCGGTTAAGGACCGGGGAGCTGTTTTTT. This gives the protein CASSRLRTGELFF.

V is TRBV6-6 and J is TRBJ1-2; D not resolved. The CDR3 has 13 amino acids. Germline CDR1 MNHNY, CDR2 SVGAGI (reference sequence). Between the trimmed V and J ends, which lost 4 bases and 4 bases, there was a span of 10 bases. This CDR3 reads CASSSGRIYGYTF. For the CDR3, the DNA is TGTGCCAGCAGTTCCGGACGGATCTATGGCTACACCTTC.